This record looks at one T cell receptor beta chain sequence and its context. Its target antigen remains unknown. One base away there is no much larger clone; base qualities are not given. This sample is drawn from a study of CD8 T cells in Susac syndrome (dated by TCRdb to between 2018 and 2021). Concerning the study at large: Of the Susac syndrome patients who were sequenced, eight were in clinical remission while more than five had clinically active disease. At blood withdrawal, Susac syndrome patients were either therapy-naive, taking corticosteroids (in some cases with IVIg as well), or taking IVIg alone. The study used repertoire sequencing to test whether antigen drove CD8+ T cell activation and differentiation in Susac syndrome. Clonality of the CD8+ T cell repertoire was compared between about a dozen healthy donors, around 14 Susac syndrome patients and around 15 multiple sclerosis patients. The paper as a whole reports these results and caveats: CD8+ repertoires in Susac syndrome showed clonal expansion, which was highest in CD8+ TEMRA cells and was greater in clinically active patients than in remitting patients. The number of individuals in the TCR sequencing and HLA analysis was acknowledged as relatively small. Roughly 15 and five Susac-specific public clones were found in the total CD8+ and CD8+ TEMRA repertoires, respectively.

Peripheral blood CD8+ and CD4+ T cells from healthy donors, Susac syndrome patients and multiple sclerosis patients were profiled by high-throughput TCR beta sequencing. Recently defined diagnostic criteria for definite or probable disease were met by the Susac syndrome patients. CD8+ TEMRA cells were enriched by FACS, while bulk CD8+ and CD4+ T cells were purified by magnetic negative isolation. Blood was drawn into EDTA tubes, processed within 24 hours, and PBMCs were isolated by density gradient centrifugation. PBMCs intended for TCR sequencing were cryopreserved in liquid nitrogen and were subsequently thawed in a 37 degrees C water bath. A purity of at least 90% was achieved for sorted or isolated CD4+, CD8+ and CD8+ TEMRA cells. RNA was extracted using the RNeasy kit, and roughly 0.45 to 1 ug of the RNA was reverse transcribed with random hexamers. The immunoSEQ multiplex PCR assay, covering 54 Vbeta and 13 Jbeta segments, was used to amplify TCR beta CDR3 regions. PCR amplification bias was corrected by using a synthetic template baseline for primer optimization and computational correction. On the authors' methods: Reads were annotated to V, D and J genes per IMGT and analyzed with immunoSEQ Analyzer, keeping only productive sequences. Clonality was calculated as one minus the Shannon entropy normalized by log2 of the number of productive unique sequences. For each patient and control, public and private clones were evaluated among the 100 most prevalent clones. Susac-specific clones were defined as absent from healthy and MS cohorts, about 1,000 published viral clones and other ImmuneACCESS disease sequences. The public reads were quality trimmed at Q25 with fastp and then assembled into clones with MiXCR by TCRdb, keeping productive beta chains. Rows with a matching CDR3 protein are joined into one entry that keeps the most common DNA and genes. The V and J calls follow TCRdb's processing rather than the paper's. For this sample the table gives 120,000 or so distinct CDR3 sequences, of which around 94% were detected only once. 0.2% to 0.25% of the sample rests with the top ten.

The TCR sequence derives from a human donor with Susac syndrome. What was sequenced was CD8+ T cells from PBMCs.

CDR3 reads: CASSLAPAGGSYEQYF. The nucleotide sequence reads as follows: TGCGCCAGCAGCTTGGCCCCTGCCGGGGGGTCCTACGAGCAGTACTTC. Recombination linked TRBV5-1 to TRBJ2-7, with 7 bases in between that match TRBD2. Unmatched junction bases come to 7, with V trimmed by 0 bases and J by 1 base. Per the germline V gene, SGHRS is the CDR1 and YFSETQ is the CDR2. The cysteine opens and the phenylalanine closes a CDR3 of 16 amino acids. Here the CDR3 DNA is all that survives: 48 bases in frame from base 1.